These T cell receptor beta chains were read from a single sample in a study of low-dose radiotherapy and immunotherapy resistance in tumors. TCRdb recomputed calls from the reads with MiXCR, one row per CDR3 protein. The table includes tens of thousands of distinct CDR3 sequences, 25% detected once. The sample in question was PBMCs, obtained before treatment. The receptors originated from a male donor with prostate cancer. CDR3s include the opening cysteine and the closing phenylalanine or tryptophan. A D gene is named only where the DNA matches it firmly. Clone size is not always given. Where it is, it says once, few, many or a class for expanded clones.

cdr3_aa: CASSEGPTTTSPLHF; cdr3_nt: TGTGCCAGCAGTGAAGGACCAACAACCACATCACCCCTCCACTTT; j_call: TRBJ1-6; d_call: -; clone_size: many; v_call: TRBV6-1
cdr3_aa: CASSPGLAGGTEQFF; cdr3_nt: TGTGCCAGCAGCCCCGGACTAGCGGGAGGGACTGAGCAGTTCTTC; j_call: TRBJ2-1; d_call: TRBD2; clone_size: many; v_call: TRBV9
cdr3_aa: CASSFREPRATNQPQHF; cdr3_nt: TGTGCCAGCAGCTTTCGGGAGCCAAGGGCTACTAATCAGCCCCAGCATTTT; j_call: TRBJ1-5; d_call: -; clone_size: -; v_call: TRBV5-6
cdr3_aa: CSVQGLAGRNEQFF; cdr3_nt: TGCAGCGTCCAGGGACTAGCGGGACGAAATGAGCAGTTCTTC; j_call: TRBJ2-1; d_call: TRBD2; clone_size: -; v_call: TRBV29-1
cdr3_aa: CASSSRGPGELFF; cdr3_nt: TGTGCCAGCAGCAGCAGGGGGCCCGGGGAGCTGTTTTTT; j_call: TRBJ2-2; d_call: TRBD1; clone_size: -; v_call: TRBV6-1
cdr3_aa: CASSLAIQNTGELFF; cdr3_nt: TGTGCCAGCAGCTTAGCCATCCAGAACACCGGGGAGCTGTTTTTT; j_call: TRBJ2-2; d_call: -; clone_size: once; v_call: TRBV7-2
cdr3_aa: CASSLEQGRDQPQHF; cdr3_nt: TGTGCCAGCAGCTTGGAACAGGGGAGGGATCAGCCCCAGCATTTT; j_call: TRBJ1-5; d_call: TRBD1; clone_size: -; v_call: TRBV5-5
cdr3_aa: CASSPRTQVTSGRSKTQYF; cdr3_nt: TGTGCCAGCAGCCCTCGCACTCAAGTGACTAGCGGGAGGTCGAAGACCCAGTACTTC; j_call: TRBJ2-5; d_call: TRBD2; clone_size: few; v_call: TRBV11-2
cdr3_aa: CSARGSGGAQQETQYF; cdr3_nt: TGCAGTGCTAGAGGATCAGGAGGGGCCCAACAAGAGACCCAGTACTTC; j_call: TRBJ2-5; d_call: -; clone_size: many; v_call: TRBV20-1
cdr3_aa: CAWTRDSQAYEQYF; cdr3_nt: TGTGCCTGGACCCGGGACAGTCAGGCCTACGAGCAGTACTTC; j_call: TRBJ2-7; d_call: TRBD1; clone_size: many; v_call: TRBV30
cdr3_aa: CASRAGAVSYNEQFF; cdr3_nt: TGTGCCAGCAGGGCGGGAGCGGTTTCCTACAATGAGCAGTTCTTC; j_call: TRBJ2-1; d_call: TRBD2; clone_size: -; v_call: TRBV6-1
cdr3_aa: CASSLGRRGITNSYEQYF; cdr3_nt: TGTGCCAGCAGCTTAGGGCGCAGGGGTATAACTAACTCCTACGAGCAGTACTTC; j_call: TRBJ2-7; d_call: -; clone_size: few; v_call: TRBV7-8
cdr3_aa: CASSEARGNSPLHF; cdr3_nt: TGTGCCAGCAGTGAAGCCAGGGGAAATTCACCCCTCCACTTT; j_call: TRBJ1-6; d_call: -; clone_size: many; v_call: TRBV2
cdr3_aa: CASSLVQDRVNEQYF; cdr3_nt: TGCGCCAGCAGCTTGGTCCAGGACAGGGTAAACGAGCAGTACTTC; j_call: TRBJ2-7; d_call: TRBD1; clone_size: many; v_call: TRBV5-1
cdr3_aa: CASTPGDYGYTF; cdr3_nt: TGTGCCAGCACCCCAGGGGACTATGGCTACACCTTC; j_call: TRBJ1-2; d_call: -; clone_size: medium-sized; v_call: TRBV28
cdr3_aa: CASSLAGGSSYNEQFF; cdr3_nt: TGCGCCAGCAGCTTGGCCGGAGGGAGTAGTTACAATGAGCAGTTCTTC; j_call: TRBJ2-1; d_call: -; clone_size: many; v_call: TRBV5-1
cdr3_aa: CASTHQWQSQETQYF; cdr3_nt: TGTGCCAGCACCCACCAGTGGCAGTCGCAAGAGACCCAGTACTTC; j_call: TRBJ2-5; d_call: -; clone_size: many; v_call: TRBV3-1
cdr3_aa: CASSPFSQETQYF; cdr3_nt: TGTGCCAGCTCACCATTCAGTCAAGAGACCCAGTACTTC; j_call: TRBJ2-5; d_call: -; clone_size: -; v_call: TRBV18
cdr3_aa: CASPIAGGPFNEQYF; cdr3_nt: TGTGCCAGCCCCATAGCGGGAGGGCCTTTTAACGAGCAGTACTTC; j_call: TRBJ2-7; d_call: TRBD2; clone_size: many; v_call: TRBV28
cdr3_aa: CASSVSTAVLDTQYF; cdr3_nt: TGTGCCAGCAGCGTTAGCACGGCAGTTTTGGATACGCAGTATTTT; j_call: TRBJ2-3; d_call: -; clone_size: many; v_call: TRBV2
cdr3_aa: CSAPPEMWGNIQYF; cdr3_nt: TGCAGTGCTCCCCCAGAGATGTGGGGAAACATTCAGTACTTC; j_call: TRBJ2-4; d_call: -; clone_size: -; v_call: TRBV20-1
cdr3_aa: CASSYSQRDSPLHF; cdr3_nt: TGTGCCAGCAGTTACAGTCAGAGGGATTCACCCCTCCACTTT; j_call: TRBJ1-6; d_call: -; clone_size: many; v_call: TRBV6-2/TRBV6-3
cdr3_aa: CASSLVGLEDTEAFF; cdr3_nt: TGTGCCAGCAGCTTAGTTGGGTTGGAGGACACTGAAGCTTTCTTT; j_call: TRBJ1-1; d_call: -; clone_size: -; v_call: TRBV7-9
cdr3_aa: CASRVAGPNTEAFF; cdr3_nt: TGTGCCAGCAGGGTTGCGGGGCCGAACACTGAAGCTTTCTTT; j_call: TRBJ1-1; d_call: -; clone_size: many; v_call: TRBV12-3/TRBV12-4
cdr3_aa: CASSQSPLADSYNEQFF; cdr3_nt: TGTGCCAGCAGTCAATCCCCCCTAGCGGACTCCTACAATGAGCAGTTCTTC; j_call: TRBJ2-1; d_call: TRBD2; clone_size: once; v_call: TRBV6-5
cdr3_aa: CASSSQVSGNTIYF; cdr3_nt: TGTGCCAGCAGCTCACAAGTCTCTGGAAACACCATATATTTT; j_call: TRBJ1-3; d_call: -; clone_size: many; v_call: TRBV7-2
cdr3_aa: CASSQMSRDSPLHF; cdr3_nt: TGTGCCAGCAGCCAAATGTCAAGGGATTCACCCCTCCACTTT; j_call: TRBJ1-6; d_call: -; clone_size: many; v_call: TRBV3-1
cdr3_aa: CASSLEGNNQPQHF; cdr3_nt: TGCGCCAGCAGCTTGGAGGGCAACAATCAGCCCCAGCATTTT; j_call: TRBJ1-5; d_call: -; clone_size: many; v_call: TRBV5-1
cdr3_aa: CASSLGLAGGIEETQYF; cdr3_nt: TGTGCCAGCAGCTTAGGCCTAGCGGGAGGAATTGAAGAGACCCAGTACTTC; j_call: TRBJ2-5; d_call: TRBD2; clone_size: many; v_call: TRBV7-2
cdr3_aa: CASSKEEDSPEAFF; cdr3_nt: TGTGCCAGCAGCAAAGAGGAGGACAGTCCTGAAGCTTTCTTT; j_call: TRBJ1-1; d_call: -; clone_size: -; v_call: TRBV21-1
cdr3_aa: CASSQLWGHEQYF; cdr3_nt: TGCGCCAGCAGCCAATTGTGGGGCCACGAGCAGTACTTC; j_call: TRBJ2-7; d_call: -; clone_size: once; v_call: TRBV4-1
cdr3_aa: CASSGRQGTPTEAFF; cdr3_nt: TGTGCCAGCTCAGGTAGACAGGGTACTCCGACTGAAGCTTTCTTT; j_call: TRBJ1-1; d_call: TRBD1; clone_size: many; v_call: TRBV18
cdr3_aa: CAISGEKYSNQPQHF; cdr3_nt: TGTGCCATCAGTGGGGAGAAATATAGCAATCAGCCCCAGCATTTT; j_call: TRBJ1-5; d_call: -; clone_size: many; v_call: TRBV10-3
cdr3_aa: CASALSFRGGSYEQYF; cdr3_nt: TGTGCCAGCGCCCTTTCGTTTAGGGGGGGGTCCTACGAGCAGTACTTC; j_call: TRBJ2-7; d_call: -; clone_size: many; v_call: TRBV6-2/TRBV6-3
cdr3_aa: CASSPRTGRGTEAFF; cdr3_nt: TGTGCCAGCAGCCCCCGGACAGGGAGGGGCACTGAAGCTTTCTTT; j_call: TRBJ1-1; d_call: TRBD1; clone_size: many; v_call: TRBV7-2
cdr3_aa: CASSPGEGFDQPQHF; cdr3_nt: TGTGCCAGCAGCCCAGGGGAGGGTTTTGATCAGCCCCAGCATTTT; j_call: TRBJ1-5; d_call: -; clone_size: many; v_call: TRBV6-2/TRBV6-3
cdr3_aa: CASSLRASGGLAKNIQYF; cdr3_nt: TGTGCCAGCAGCTTACGGGCTAGCGGGGGATTAGCCAAAAACATTCAGTACTTC; j_call: TRBJ2-4; d_call: TRBD2; clone_size: many; v_call: TRBV7-2
cdr3_aa: CAISETRANYGYTF; cdr3_nt: TGTGCCATCAGTGAGACCAGGGCTAACTATGGCTACACCTTC; j_call: TRBJ1-2; d_call: -; clone_size: many; v_call: TRBV10-3
cdr3_aa: CASSGPDRATYEQYF; cdr3_nt: TGCGCCAGCTCGGGTCCCGACAGGGCCACGTACGAGCAGTACTTC; j_call: TRBJ2-7; d_call: TRBD1; clone_size: -; v_call: TRBV23-1
cdr3_aa: CASSLAQNSGQETQYF; cdr3_nt: TGTGCCAGCAGCTTAGCGCAGAATTCAGGTCAAGAGACCCAGTACTTC; j_call: TRBJ2-5; d_call: -; clone_size: -; v_call: TRBV11-1
cdr3_aa: CASSRDPLQAHTQYF; cdr3_nt: TGCGCCAGCAGTCGCGACCCCCTACAGGCCCATACGCAGTATTTT; j_call: TRBJ2-3; d_call: -; clone_size: many; v_call: TRBV5-1
cdr3_aa: CATSRGDREHEQYF; cdr3_nt: TGTGCCACCAGCAGGGGGGACAGGGAACACGAGCAGTACTTC; j_call: TRBJ2-7; d_call: TRBD1; clone_size: -; v_call: TRBV15
cdr3_aa: CASSGRGGGQSGLFF; cdr3_nt: TGTGCCAGCAGCGGGAGGGGGGGGGGCCAATCGGGGCTGTTTTTT; j_call: TRBJ2-2; d_call: -; clone_size: many; v_call: TRBV9
cdr3_aa: CASRPGFSTGELFF; cdr3_nt: TGTGCCAGCAGGCCGGGATTTAGCACCGGGGAGCTGTTTTTT; j_call: TRBJ2-2; d_call: -; clone_size: many; v_call: TRBV2
cdr3_aa: CSVERLAGDYEQYF; cdr3_nt: TGCAGCGTTGAAAGGCTAGCGGGGGACTACGAGCAGTACTTC; j_call: TRBJ2-7; d_call: TRBD2; clone_size: many; v_call: TRBV29-1
cdr3_aa: CASSFGPGTATGELFF; cdr3_nt: TGTGCCAGCAGCTTTGGACCCGGGACAGCTACCGGGGAGCTGTTTTTT; j_call: TRBJ2-2; d_call: TRBD1; clone_size: many; v_call: TRBV11-2
cdr3_aa: CATGSDRVRSTDTQYF; cdr3_nt: TGTGCCACCGGATCGGACAGGGTGAGGTCCACAGATACGCAGTATTTT; j_call: TRBJ2-3; d_call: TRBD1; clone_size: many; v_call: TRBV15
cdr3_aa: CASSEIGAKQETQYF; cdr3_nt: TGTGCCAGCAGTGAAATAGGGGCAAAGCAAGAGACCCAGTACTTC; j_call: TRBJ2-5; d_call: -; clone_size: many; v_call: TRBV2
cdr3_aa: CASSTPGTSGSGSNTGELFF; cdr3_nt: TGTGCCAGCAGTACTCCCGGGACTAGCGGGAGTGGTTCAAACACCGGGGAGCTGTTTTTT; j_call: TRBJ2-2; d_call: TRBD2; clone_size: many; v_call: TRBV6-6
cdr3_aa: CSAMRNTEAFF; cdr3_nt: TGCAGTGCTATGAGGAACACTGAAGCTTTCTTT; j_call: TRBJ1-1; d_call: -; clone_size: many; v_call: TRBV20-1
cdr3_aa: CASSLTGKDSPLHF; cdr3_nt: TGTGCCAGCAGTTTAACAGGGAAGGACTCACCCCTCCACTTT; j_call: TRBJ1-6; d_call: -; clone_size: -; v_call: TRBV12-3/TRBV12-4
cdr3_aa: CASSLAQPGNNGYTF; cdr3_nt: TGTGCCAGCAGCTTGGCTCAGCCGGGAAATAATGGCTACACCTTC; j_call: TRBJ1-2; d_call: -; clone_size: many; v_call: TRBV5-6
cdr3_aa: CSVVAQMNTEAFF; cdr3_nt: TGCAGCGTTGTTGCACAGATGAACACTGAAGCTTTCTTT; j_call: TRBJ1-1; d_call: -; clone_size: many; v_call: TRBV29-1
cdr3_aa: CASRDRLYGYTF; cdr3_nt: TGTGCCAGTAGGGACAGACTCTATGGCTACACCTTC; j_call: TRBJ1-2; d_call: -; clone_size: many; v_call: TRBV19
cdr3_aa: CASSFAGGSYNSPLHF; cdr3_nt: TGTGCCAGCAGTTTCGCTGGGGGTAGTTATAATTCACCCCTCCACTTT; j_call: TRBJ1-6; d_call: -; clone_size: many; v_call: TRBV27
cdr3_aa: CASSFGGALWAF; cdr3_nt: TGTGCCAGCAGTTTCGGAGGGGCCTTATGGGCCTTC; j_call: TRBJ2-7; d_call: -; clone_size: many; v_call: TRBV28
cdr3_aa: CASTPWSSGQETQYF; cdr3_nt: TGTGCCAGCACCCCTTGGTCCAGCGGGCAAGAGACCCAGTACTTC; j_call: TRBJ2-5; d_call: -; clone_size: many; v_call: TRBV6-6
cdr3_aa: CSVESRGRGPINEQFF; cdr3_nt: TGCAGCGTTGAATCCAGAGGGCGGGGGCCGATCAATGAGCAGTTCTTC; j_call: TRBJ2-1; d_call: -; clone_size: many; v_call: TRBV29-1
cdr3_aa: CASKIAASSYNEQFF; cdr3_nt: TGTGCCAGCAAGATTGCGGCGAGCTCCTACAATGAGCAGTTCTTC; j_call: TRBJ2-1; d_call: -; clone_size: many; v_call: TRBV6-1
cdr3_aa: CASSFGQNYGYTF; cdr3_nt: TGTGCCAGCAGTTTTGGACAAAACTATGGCTACACCTTC; j_call: TRBJ1-2; d_call: -; clone_size: -; v_call: TRBV28